This entry lists 24 T cell receptor beta chains sequenced from one sample in a study of shared clonotypes between healthy human individuals. Clones were sequenced by immunoSEQ multiplex PCR, and TCRdb holds only the in-frame ones, with some missing. The sample records about 1.5 million clones, roughly 96% being singletons. The sequencing input was naive CD4+ T cells sorted from blood. Subset described: CD45RA+ positively selected. The receptors shown here come from a man under 40 in good health.

About this clone itself: In the same sample, other DNA sequences code for this CDR3. The chain carries TRBV28 and TRBJ2-6; D perhaps matches TRBD1 (6 bases). Germline CDR1 is MDHEN and CDR2 is SYDVKM. Trimming stripped 6 bases from V and 0 bases from J, with 9 bases between. The CDR3 contains 15 residues. The CDR3 DNA is TGTGCCAGCAGCCCACAGGGCTCTGGGGCCAACGTCCTGACTTTC. Translated, it gives CASSPQGSGANVLTF.

Comments on this clone: The sample has other DNA sequences that encode this CDR3 too. The rearrangement joins TRBV6-5 to TRBJ2-3, with D uncertain. From germline, CDR1 is MNHEY and CDR2 SVGAGI. The CDR3 loop spans 14 amino acids. V lost 0 bases and J lost 2, with 6 bases in between. The CDR3 region has the DNA TGTGCCAGCAGTTACTCTAGGGTCACAGATACGCAGTATTTT. It codes for CASSYSRVTDTQYF.

The table lists this clone with a count of one. This chain connects TRBV11-3 to TRBJ2-1; TRBD2 matches at 8 bases. Germline assignment: CDR1 SGHNT and CDR2 YENEEA. V lost 4 bases and J lost 4; bases outside the gene matches: 3. The CDR3 is 14 residues long. In nucleotides, the CDR3 is TGTGCCAGCAGCTCCGGGAGGGAATACAATGAGCAGTTCTTC. Protein sequence: CASSSGREYNEQFF.

CDR3 region: CASSSQGLAGYEQYF. In DNA form, the CDR3 reads TGTGCCAGCAGCTCGCAGGGACTAGCGGGTTACGAGCAGTACTTC. The chain recombines TRBV7-2 with TRBJ2-7; TRBD2 matches at 12 bases. The length of the CDR3 is 15 residues. Germline lookup yields CDR1 SGHTA and CDR2 FQGNSA. Trimming removed 4 bases from V and 4 bases from J; junction bases left unmatched: 5.

The V call is TRBV13, the J call TRBJ2-3, with TRBD1 matching over 8 bases. The CDR3 spans 14 residues. The germline V gene encodes CDR1 PRHDT and CDR2 FYEKMQ (reference sequence). V was clipped by 3 bases and J by 6 bases; unmatched bases: 5. CDR3 region: CASSLQGAADTQYF. The CDR3 nucleotides are TGTGCCAGCAGCTTGCAGGGGGCGGCGGATACGCAGTATTTT.

The V gene is TRBV5-1, the J gene TRBJ2-6; possibly TRBD1 for D (7 bases). The germline V gene has CDR1 SGHRS and CDR2 YFSETQ. The CDR3 extends over 21 amino acids. Deletions cut 1 base from V and 0 bases from J, with 23 bases between. CDR3 loop: CASSLHRGRASADSGANVLTF. The CDR3 DNA follows: TGCGCCAGCAGCTTGCACAGGGGAAGAGCTAGCGCCGACTCTGGGGCCAACGTCCTGACTTTC.

The rearrangement uses TRBV27 and TRBJ2-7, with D possibly TRBD2 on 5 matching bases. Trimming shortened V by 6 bases and J by 6 bases, and 18 bases separated the two germline ends. The CDR3 totals 14 residues. Germline CDR1 MNHEY, CDR2 SMNVEV (reference sequence). The CDR3 DNA reads TGTGCCAGCAGACAACCGGGAAGACCTTTCGAGCAGTACTTC. Its translation is CASRQPGRPFEQYF.

The chain couples TRBV19 to TRBJ2-1; D may be TRBD2 (6 bases). Trimming took 3 bases from V and 4 from J, leaving 25 bases between them. CDR1 LNHDA and CDR2 SQIVND come from the germline V gene (reference sequence). The CDR3 has 19 amino acids. The chain's CDR3 is CASSISPSFSGLVYNEQFF. The CDR3 region has the DNA TGTGCCAGTAGTATTTCCCCCTCATTTAGCGGCCTAGTTTACAATGAGCAGTTCTTC.

The chain couples TRBV2 to TRBJ2-2; D remains ambiguous. The CDR3 totals 13 residues. Germline CDR1 and CDR2: SNHLY and FYNNEI. Trimming removed 10 bases at V and 4 bases at J, with 13 bases between. In nucleotides, the CDR3 is TGTGCCACCAAAAGTTTGGGCACCGGGGAGCTGTTTTTT. It encodes CATKSLGTGELFF.

J is TRBJ2-1 and V is TRBV19, with 8 nucleotides matching TRBD2. Unmatched junction bases numbered 8, after V lost 2 bases and J lost 5 bases. Germline CDR1 is LNHDA and CDR2 is SQIVND (reference sequence). The CDR3 has 16 amino acids. CDR3 amino acids: CASSIWGGRTNNEQFF. In DNA form, the CDR3 reads TGTGCCAGTAGTATATGGGGCGGGAGGACGAACAATGAGCAGTTCTTC.

The CDR3 sequence is CASSPRTSGAYEQYF. The DNA for the CDR3 is TGTGCCAGCAGCCCACGGACTAGCGGGGCCTACGAGCAGTACTTC. V gene TRBV11-2 combines with J gene TRBJ2-7; 12 bases match TRBD2. The CDR3 totals 15 residues. V trimming: 5 bases; J trimming: 2 bases; junction bases outside the gene matches: 4. Looked up from germline, CDR1 is SGHAT and CDR2 is FQNNGV.

This sequence joins TRBV28 and TRBJ2-2, with a possible D match to TRBD1 (6 bases). The CDR3 runs to 19 residues. The V end was cut by 3 bases, the J end by 0 bases, with 20 bases between. CDR1 is MDHEN, CDR2 SYDVKM, per germline. CDR3: CASSFFLEGEQTNTGELFF. The CDR3 DNA is TGTGCCAGCAGTTTTTTTCTTGAGGGGGAGCAAACGAACACCGGGGAGCTGTTTTTT.

The chain carries TRBV5-1 and TRBJ2-3; a weak D match, TRBD1 (5 bases). V was cut by 1 base and J by 5 bases, with 11 bases left in between. Germline V gene sequence: CDR1 SGHRS, CDR2 YFSETQ. The CDR3 runs to 14 residues. The CDR3 DNA reads TGCGCCAGCAGCTTGCAGGGTTTGGAAGATACGCAGTATTTT. This gives the protein CASSLQGLEDTQYF.

The chain is built from TRBV19 and TRBJ1-2, with 12 bases lining up with TRBD1. CDR1 is LNHDA, CDR2 SQIVND, per germline (reference sequence). J lost 7 bases, V lost 5 bases, and 2 bases had no gene match. The CDR3 extends over 13 amino acids. The CDR3 sequence: CASSPGQGAGYTF. The CDR3, as DNA: TGTGCCAGTAGTCCGGGACAGGGGGCTGGCTACACCTTC. Variable domain in full (rest from reference TRBV19 and TRBJ1-2): DGGITQSPKYLFRKEGQNVTLSCEQNLNHDAMYWYRQDPGQGLRLIYYSQIVNDFQKGDIAEGYSVSREKKESFPLTVTSAQKNPTAFYLCASSPGQGAGYTFGSGTRLTVV.

In the case of this clone: Other nucleotide sequences from this sample produce the same CDR3. The genes are TRBV7-8 and TRBJ2-7; TRBD2 agrees at 11 bases. This CDR3 is 14 amino acids long. With V trimmed by 5 bases and J by 4 bases, 4 bases remained unmatched. The germline V gene has CDR1 SGHVS and CDR2 FQNEAQ. CDR3 DNA: TGTGCCAGCAGCCCGGGACTAGCGGAATACGAGCAGTACTTC. This encodes CASSPGLAEYEQYF.

The chain joins TRBV4-1 to TRBJ2-2, with 11 bases aligning to TRBD2. Germline V CDR1 and CDR2: MGHRA, YSYEKL. The CDR3 extends over 18 amino acids. V lost 0 bases and J lost 3; bases outside the gene matches: 6. CDR3 loop: CASSQELTSGIYTGELFF. CDR3 nucleotides: TGCGCCAGCAGCCAAGAATTGACTAGCGGGATCTACACCGGGGAGCTGTTTTTT.

A remark on this clone: Other DNA sequences in this sample translate to the same CDR3. The J gene is TRBJ2-1, the V gene TRBV28, with D perhaps matching TRBD1 (6 bases). The CDR3 has 13 amino acids. The germline V gene has CDR1 MDHEN and CDR2 SYDVKM. Deletions cut 2 bases from V and 7 bases from J, with 9 bases between. For the CDR3, the DNA is TGTGCCAGCAGTTTAGGCAGGGGAAATGAGCAGTTCTTC. This sequence encodes CASSLGRGNEQFF.

The gene calls are TRBV7-2 and TRBJ2-7; D is perhaps TRBD2 (5 bases). Germline values: CDR1 SGHTA, CDR2 FQGNSA. Trimming removed 1 base at V and 2 bases at J, with 15 bases between. CDR3 length: 16 amino acids. The CDR3 protein is CASSLGWTGSPYEQYF. CDR3 nucleotide sequence: TGTGCCAGCAGCTTAGGGTGGACGGGATCCCCCTACGAGCAGTACTTC.

This chain uses TRBV9 with TRBJ1-4, with D tentatively TRBD1 (5 bases). This CDR3 has 15 residues. Trimming shortened V by 0 bases and J by 8 bases, and 14 bases separated the two germline ends. The germline gives CDR1 SGDLS, CDR2 YYNGEE. CDR3 bases: TGTGCCAGCAGCGTAGCTTTGGGCAGGGCGGAAAAACTGTTTTTT. This translates into CASSVALGRAEKLFF.

The chain couples TRBV10-2 to TRBJ2-7; possibly TRBD2 for D (6 bases). Looked up from germline, CDR1 is WSHSY and CDR2 is SAAADI. V was clipped by 4 bases and J by 0 bases, with 10 bases between them. The CDR3 contains 14 residues. The chain's CDR3 is CASSVGGASYEQYF. In nucleotides, the CDR3 is TGCGCCAGCAGTGTCGGGGGAGCCTCCTACGAGCAGTACTTC.

Turning to this clone: The same CDR3 can be traced to other DNA sequences in this sample. The V gene is TRBV6-1, the J gene TRBJ1-5; no definite D call. The CDR3 sequence is 12 residues long. Trimming stripped 4 bases from V and 2 bases from J, with 3 bases between. CDR1 and CDR2 (germline): MNHNS, SASEGT. The CDR3 nucleotides are TGTGCCAGCAGTGCCGGCAATCAGCCCCAGCATTTT. Protein: CASSAGNQPQHF.

This clone was seen a single time. The chain combines TRBV4-1 with TRBJ2-7, with 7 positions matching TRBD1. The CDR3 loop spans 14 amino acids. The ends lost 4 bases at V and 3 bases at J; junction bases unmatched: 6. CDR1 is MGHRA and CDR2 is YSYEKL in the germline V gene. The CDR3 bases are TGCGCCAGCAGCCTGAGAGACAGGGACTACGAGCAGTACTTC. Amino acid sequence: CASSLRDRDYEQYF.

The V and J genes are TRBV4-2 and TRBJ2-1; D is possibly TRBD2 (7 bases). This CDR3 is built from 17 residues. Trimming took off 1 base at V and 4 bases at J, with 17 bases between the two ends. Germline V gene data show CDR1 as LGHNA and CDR2 as YNFKEQ. For the CDR3, the DNA is TGTGCCAGCAGCCAAGGGGCAGGGGCTAGCGGATACAATGAGCAGTTCTTC. This encodes CASSQGAGASGYNEQFF.

The rearrangement links TRBV28 to TRBJ2-6; 9 bases line up with TRBD1. The CDR3 extends over 15 amino acids. Germline V gene lookup returns CDR1 MDHEN and CDR2 SYDVKM. The ends lost 10 bases at V and 0 bases at J; junction bases unmatched: 4. For the CDR3, the DNA is TGTGCCACCTTGACAGGGGGCTCTGGGGCCAACGTCCTGACTTTC. This gives the protein CATLTGGSGANVLTF.